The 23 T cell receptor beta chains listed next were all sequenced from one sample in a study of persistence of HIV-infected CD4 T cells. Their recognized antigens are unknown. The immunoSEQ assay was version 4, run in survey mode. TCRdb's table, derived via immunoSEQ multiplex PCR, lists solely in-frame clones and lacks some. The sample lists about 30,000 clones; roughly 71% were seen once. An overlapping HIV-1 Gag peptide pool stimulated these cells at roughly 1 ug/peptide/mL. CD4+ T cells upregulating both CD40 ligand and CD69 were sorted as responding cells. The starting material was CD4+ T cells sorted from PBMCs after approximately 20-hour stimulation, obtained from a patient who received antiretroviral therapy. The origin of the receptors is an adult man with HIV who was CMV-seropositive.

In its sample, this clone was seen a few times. The CDR3 sequence is CASSPDRGHYGYTF. CDR3 sequence (DNA): TGTGCCAGCTCACCGGACAGGGGACACTATGGCTACACCTTC. The genes are TRBV18 and TRBJ1-2; 9 nucleotides line up with TRBD1. Germline trimming cut 3 bases from V and 3 bases from J; bases unmatched to any gene: 2. The germline V gene has CDR1 KGHSH and CDR2 LQKENI. This CDR3 is built from 14 residues. The full variable domain, rest sourced from reference TRBV18 and TRBJ1-2, is NAGVMQNPRHLVRRRGQEARLRCSPMKGHSHVYWYRQLPEEGLKFMVYLQKENIIDESGMPKERFSAEFPKEGPSILRIQQVVRGDSAAYFCASSPDRGHYGYTFGSGTRLTVV.

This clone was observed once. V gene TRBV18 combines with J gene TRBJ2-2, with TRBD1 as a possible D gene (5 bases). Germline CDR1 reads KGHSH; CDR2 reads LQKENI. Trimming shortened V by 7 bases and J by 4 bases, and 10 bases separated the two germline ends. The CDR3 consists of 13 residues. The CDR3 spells CASYRTGTGELFF. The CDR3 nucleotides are TGTGCCAGCTACAGGACCGGCACCGGGGAGCTGTTTTTT.

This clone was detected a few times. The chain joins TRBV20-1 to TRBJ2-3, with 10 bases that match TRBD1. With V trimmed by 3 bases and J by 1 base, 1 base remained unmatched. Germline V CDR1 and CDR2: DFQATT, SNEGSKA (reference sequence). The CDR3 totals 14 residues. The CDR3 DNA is TGCAGTGCTAGTGGACAGGGGGGCACAGATACGCAGTATTTT. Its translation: CSASGQGGTDTQYF.

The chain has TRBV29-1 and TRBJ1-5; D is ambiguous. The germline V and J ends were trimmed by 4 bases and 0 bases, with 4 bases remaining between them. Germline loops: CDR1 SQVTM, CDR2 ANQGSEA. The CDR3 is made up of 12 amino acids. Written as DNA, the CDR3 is TGCAGCGTTGGGACTAGCAATCAGCCCCAGCATTTT. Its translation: CSVGTSNQPQHF.

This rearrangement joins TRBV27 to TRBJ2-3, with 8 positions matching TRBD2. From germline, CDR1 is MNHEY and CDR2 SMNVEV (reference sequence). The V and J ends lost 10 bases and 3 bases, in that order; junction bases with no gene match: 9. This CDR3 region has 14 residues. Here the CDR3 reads CATGTSSRTDTQYF. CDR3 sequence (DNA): TGTGCCACTGGGACTAGTTCGAGGACAGATACGCAGTATTTT.

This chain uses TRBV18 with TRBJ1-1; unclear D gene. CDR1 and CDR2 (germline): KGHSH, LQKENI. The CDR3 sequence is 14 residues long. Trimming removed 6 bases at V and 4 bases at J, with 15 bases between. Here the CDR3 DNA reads TGTGCCAGCTCTACCGGGTTCACCGGCACTGAAGCTTTCTTT. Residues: CASSTGFTGTEAFF.

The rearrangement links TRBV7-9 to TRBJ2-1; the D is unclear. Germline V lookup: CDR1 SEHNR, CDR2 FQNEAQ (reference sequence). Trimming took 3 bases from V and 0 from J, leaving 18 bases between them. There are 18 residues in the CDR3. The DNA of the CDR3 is TGTGCCAGCAGCTTTAGTTATGGTATCGGGTACTCCTACAATGAGCAGTTCTTC. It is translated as CASSFSYGIGYSYNEQFF.

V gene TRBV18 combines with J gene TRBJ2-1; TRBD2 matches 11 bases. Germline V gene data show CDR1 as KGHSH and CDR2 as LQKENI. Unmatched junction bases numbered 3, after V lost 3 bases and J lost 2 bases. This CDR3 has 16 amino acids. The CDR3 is CASSPLSGGAYNEQFF. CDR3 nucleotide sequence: TGTGCCAGCTCACCCCTTAGCGGGGGGGCCTACAATGAGCAGTTCTTC.

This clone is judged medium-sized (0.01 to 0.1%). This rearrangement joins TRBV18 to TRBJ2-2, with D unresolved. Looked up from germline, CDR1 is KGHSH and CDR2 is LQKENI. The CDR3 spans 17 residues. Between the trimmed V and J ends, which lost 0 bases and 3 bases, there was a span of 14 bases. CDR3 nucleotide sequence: TGTGCCAGCTCACCACCTCGGGCAGCAGAGGACACCGGGGAGCTGTTTTTT. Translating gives CASSPPRAAEDTGELFF. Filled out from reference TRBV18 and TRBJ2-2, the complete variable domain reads NAGVMQNPRHLVRRRGQEARLRCSPMKGHSHVYWYRQLPEEGLKFMVYLQKENIIDESGMPKERFSAEFPKEGPSILRIQQVVRGDSAAYFCASSPPRAAEDTGELFFGEGSRLTVL.

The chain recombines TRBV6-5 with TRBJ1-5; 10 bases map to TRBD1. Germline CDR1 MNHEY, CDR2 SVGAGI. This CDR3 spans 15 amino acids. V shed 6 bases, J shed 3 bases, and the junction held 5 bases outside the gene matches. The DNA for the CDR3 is TGTGCCAGCAGCAAGGACAGGGGGGACAATCAGCCCCAGCATTTT. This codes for CASSKDRGDNQPQHF.

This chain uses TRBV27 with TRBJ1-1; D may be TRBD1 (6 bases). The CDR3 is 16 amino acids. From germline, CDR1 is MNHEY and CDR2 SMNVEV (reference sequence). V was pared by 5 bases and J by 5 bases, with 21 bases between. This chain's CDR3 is CASSTWLRGLGTEAFF. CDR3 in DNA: TGTGCCAGCAGTACTTGGTTGAGGGGGTTGGGGACTGAAGCTTTCTTT.

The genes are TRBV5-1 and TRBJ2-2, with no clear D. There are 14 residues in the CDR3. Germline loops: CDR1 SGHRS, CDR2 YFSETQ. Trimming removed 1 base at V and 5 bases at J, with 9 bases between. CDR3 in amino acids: CASSLIWGTGELFF. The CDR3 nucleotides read TGCGCCAGCAGCTTGATATGGGGTACCGGGGAGCTGTTTTTT.

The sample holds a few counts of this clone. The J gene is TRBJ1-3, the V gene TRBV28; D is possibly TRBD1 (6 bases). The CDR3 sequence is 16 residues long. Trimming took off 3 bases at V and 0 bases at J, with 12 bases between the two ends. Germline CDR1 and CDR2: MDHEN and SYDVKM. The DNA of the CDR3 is TGTGCCAGCAGTTTGGGGGGCTCGCGCTCTGGAAACACCATATATTTT. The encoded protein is CASSLGGSRSGNTIYF. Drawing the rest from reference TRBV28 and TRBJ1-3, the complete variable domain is DVKVTQSSRYLVKRTGEKVFLECVQDMDHENMFWYRQDPGLGLRLIYFSYDVKMKEKGDIPEGYSVSREKKERFSLILESASTNQTSMYLCASSLGGSRSGNTIYFGEGSWLTVV.

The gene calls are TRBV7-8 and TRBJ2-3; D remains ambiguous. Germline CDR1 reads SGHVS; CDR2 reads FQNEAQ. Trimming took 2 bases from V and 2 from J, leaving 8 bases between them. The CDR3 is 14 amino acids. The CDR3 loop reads CASSLSTNTDTQYF. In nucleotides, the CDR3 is TGTGCCAGCAGCTTATCGACCAACACAGATACGCAGTATTTT.

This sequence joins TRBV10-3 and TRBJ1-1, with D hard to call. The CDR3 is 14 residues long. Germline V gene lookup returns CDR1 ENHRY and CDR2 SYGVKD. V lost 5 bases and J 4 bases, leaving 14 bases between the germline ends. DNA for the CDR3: TGTGCCATCAGTCCGTCCCCTGGGAGCACTGAAGCTTTCTTT. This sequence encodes CAISPSPGSTEAFF.

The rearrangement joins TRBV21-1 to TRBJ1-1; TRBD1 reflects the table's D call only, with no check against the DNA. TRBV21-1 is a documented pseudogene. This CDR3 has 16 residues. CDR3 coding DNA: TGTGCCAGCAGCAAAAAACAGGGGGCAGGGTACACTGAAGCTTTCTTT. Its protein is CASSKKQGAGYTEAFF.

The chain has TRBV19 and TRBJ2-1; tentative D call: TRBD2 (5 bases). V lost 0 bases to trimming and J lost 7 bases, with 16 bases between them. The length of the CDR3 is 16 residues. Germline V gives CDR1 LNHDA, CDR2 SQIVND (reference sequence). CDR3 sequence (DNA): TGTGCCAGTAGTATAGATCGGGGTGGCAGGACGAATGAGCAGTTCTTC. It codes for CASSIDRGGRTNEQFF.

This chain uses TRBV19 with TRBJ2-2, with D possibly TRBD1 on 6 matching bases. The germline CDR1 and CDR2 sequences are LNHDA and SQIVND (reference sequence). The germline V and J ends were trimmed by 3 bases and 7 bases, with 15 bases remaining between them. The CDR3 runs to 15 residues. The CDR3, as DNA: TGTGCCAGTAGTATCCTTTCACAGGGAAACGGGGAGCTGTTTTTT. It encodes CASSILSQGNGELFF. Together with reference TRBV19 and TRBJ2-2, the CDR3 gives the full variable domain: DGGITQSPKYLFRKEGQNVTLSCEQNLNHDAMYWYRQDPGQGLRLIYYSQIVNDFQKGDIAEGYSVSREKKESFPLTVTSAQKNPTAFYLCASSILSQGNGELFFGEGSRLTVL.

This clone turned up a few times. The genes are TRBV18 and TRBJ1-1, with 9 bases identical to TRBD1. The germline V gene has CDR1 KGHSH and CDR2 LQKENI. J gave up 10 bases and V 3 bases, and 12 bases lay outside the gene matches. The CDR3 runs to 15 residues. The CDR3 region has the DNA TGTGCCAGCTCACCGGGACAGGGTGGGGAGATAGGAGCTTTCTTT. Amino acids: CASSPGQGGEIGAFF.

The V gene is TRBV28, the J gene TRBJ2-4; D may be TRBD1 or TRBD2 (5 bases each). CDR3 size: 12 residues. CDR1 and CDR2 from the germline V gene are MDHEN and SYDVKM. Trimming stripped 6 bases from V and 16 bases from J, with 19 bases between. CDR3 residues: CASSLLGDRYYF. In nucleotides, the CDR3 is TGTGCCAGCAGCCTCCTCGGGGACCGGTATTACTTC. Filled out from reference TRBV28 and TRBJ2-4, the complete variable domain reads DVKVTQSSRYLVKRTGEKVFLECVQDMDHENMFWYRQDPGLGLRLIYFSYDVKMKEKGDIPEGYSVSREKKERFSLILESASTNQTSMYLCASSLLGDRYYFGAGTRLSVL.

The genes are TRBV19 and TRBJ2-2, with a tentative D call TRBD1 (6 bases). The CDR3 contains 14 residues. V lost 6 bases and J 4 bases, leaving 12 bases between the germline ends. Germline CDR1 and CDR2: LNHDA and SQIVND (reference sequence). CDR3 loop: CASRMDSTTGELFF. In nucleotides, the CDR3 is TGTGCCAGTAGGATGGACAGCACCACCGGGGAGCTGTTTTTT.

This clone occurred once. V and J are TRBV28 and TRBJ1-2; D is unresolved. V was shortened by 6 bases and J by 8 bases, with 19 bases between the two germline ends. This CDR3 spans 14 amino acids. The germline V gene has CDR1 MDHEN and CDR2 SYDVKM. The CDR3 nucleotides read TGTGCCAGCAGGTCCCCCCGTCAAGCTGGAGGCTACACCTTC. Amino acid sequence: CASRSPRQAGGYTF.

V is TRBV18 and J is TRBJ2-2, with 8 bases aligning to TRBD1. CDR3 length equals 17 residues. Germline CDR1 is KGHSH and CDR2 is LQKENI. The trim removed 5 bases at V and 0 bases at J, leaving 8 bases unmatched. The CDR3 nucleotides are TGTGCCAGCTCATATCTTGGGACAGGTTCGAACACCGGGGAGCTGTTTTTT. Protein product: CASSYLGTGSNTGELFF.